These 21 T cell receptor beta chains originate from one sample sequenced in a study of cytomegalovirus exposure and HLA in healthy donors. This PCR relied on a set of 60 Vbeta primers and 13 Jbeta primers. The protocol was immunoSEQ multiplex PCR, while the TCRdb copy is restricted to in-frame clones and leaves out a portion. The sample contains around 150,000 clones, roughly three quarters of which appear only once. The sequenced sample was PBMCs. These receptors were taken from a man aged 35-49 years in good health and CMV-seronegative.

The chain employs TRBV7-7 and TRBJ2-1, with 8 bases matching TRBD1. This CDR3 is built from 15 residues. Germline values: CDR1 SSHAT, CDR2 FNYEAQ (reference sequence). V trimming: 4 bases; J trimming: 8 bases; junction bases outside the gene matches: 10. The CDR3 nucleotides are TGTGCCAGCAGCTGGACAGGGAGGCGCCTGGATGAGCAGTTCTTC. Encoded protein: CASSWTGRRLDEQFF.

The CDR3 reads CAISPTGSLNTEAFF. CDR3 bases: TGTGCCATCAGCCCGACCGGGTCCCTTAACACTGAAGCTTTCTTT. This rearrangement joins TRBV10-3 to TRBJ1-1; no reliable D call. Trimming left V 6 bases short and J 2 bases short, with 16 bases between. The CDR3 is made up of 15 amino acids. Per the germline V gene, CDR1 is ENHRY and CDR2 is SYGVKD.

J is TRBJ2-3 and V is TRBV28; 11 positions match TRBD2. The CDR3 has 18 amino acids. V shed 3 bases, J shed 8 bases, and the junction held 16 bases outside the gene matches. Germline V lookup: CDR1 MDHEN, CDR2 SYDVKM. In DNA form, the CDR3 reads TGTGCCAGCAGTTTCCCCCCGGGACTAGCGGAGCTAGGGGTTACGCAGTATTTT. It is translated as CASSFPPGLAELGVTQYF. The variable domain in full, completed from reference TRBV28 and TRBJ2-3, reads DVKVTQSSRYLVKRTGEKVFLECVQDMDHENMFWYRQDPGLGLRLIYFSYDVKMKEKGDIPEGYSVSREKKERFSLILESASTNQTSMYLCASSFPPGLAELGVTQYFGPGTRLTVL.

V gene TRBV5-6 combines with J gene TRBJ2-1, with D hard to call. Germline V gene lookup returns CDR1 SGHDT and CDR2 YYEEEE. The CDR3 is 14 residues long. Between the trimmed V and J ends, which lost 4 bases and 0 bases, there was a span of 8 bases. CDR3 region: CASSPTGSYNEQFF. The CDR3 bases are TGTGCCAGCAGCCCCACGGGCTCCTACAATGAGCAGTTCTTC.

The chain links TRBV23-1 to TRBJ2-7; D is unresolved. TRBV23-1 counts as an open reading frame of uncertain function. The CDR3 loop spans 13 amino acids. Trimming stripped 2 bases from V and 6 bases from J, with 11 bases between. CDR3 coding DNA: TGCGCCAGCAGTCAAGAGAATTGGAGCGAGCAGTACTTC. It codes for CASSQENWSEQYF.

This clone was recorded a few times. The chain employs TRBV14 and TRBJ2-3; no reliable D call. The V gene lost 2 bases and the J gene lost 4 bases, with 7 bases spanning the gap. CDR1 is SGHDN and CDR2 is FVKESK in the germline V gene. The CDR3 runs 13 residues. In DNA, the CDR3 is TGTGCCAGCAGCCAAAACCGGGCAGATACGCAGTATTTT. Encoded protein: CASSQNRADTQYF. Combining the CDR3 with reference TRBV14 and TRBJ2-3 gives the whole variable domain EAGVTQFPSHSVIEKGQTVTLRCDPISGHDNLYWYRRVMGKEIKFLLHFVKESKQDESGMPNNRFLAERTGGTYSTLKVQPAELEDSGVYFCASSQNRADTQYFGPGTRLTVL.

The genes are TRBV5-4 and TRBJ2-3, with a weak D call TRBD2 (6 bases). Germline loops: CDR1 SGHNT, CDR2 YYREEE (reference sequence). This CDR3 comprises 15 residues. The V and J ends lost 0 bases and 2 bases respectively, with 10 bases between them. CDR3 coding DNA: TGTGCCAGCAGCTTGGAGGAGGGGTACACAGATACGCAGTATTTT. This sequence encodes CASSLEEGYTDTQYF. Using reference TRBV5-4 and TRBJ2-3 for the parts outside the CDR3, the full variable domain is ETGVTQSPTHLIKTRGQQVTLRCSSQSGHNTVSWYQQALGQGPQFIFQYYREEENGRGNFPPRFSGLQFPNYSSELNVNALELDDSALYLCASSLEEGYTDTQYFGPGTRLTVL.

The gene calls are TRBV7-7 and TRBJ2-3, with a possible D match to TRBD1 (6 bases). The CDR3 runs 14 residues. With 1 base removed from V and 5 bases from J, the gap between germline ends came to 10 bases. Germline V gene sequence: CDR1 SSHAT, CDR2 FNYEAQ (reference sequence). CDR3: CASSLGGPGDTQYF. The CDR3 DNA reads TGTGCCAGCAGCTTAGGGGGGCCCGGAGATACGCAGTATTTT.

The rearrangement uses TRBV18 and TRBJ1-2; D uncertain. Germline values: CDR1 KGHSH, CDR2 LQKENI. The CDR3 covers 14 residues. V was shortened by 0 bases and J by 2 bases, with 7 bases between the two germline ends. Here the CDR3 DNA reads TGTGCCAGCTCACCACCCGCCAGGAACTATGGCTACACCTTC. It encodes CASSPPARNYGYTF.

This CDR3 reads CASSHPWGTGGGNYGYTF. CDR3 DNA sequence: TGCGCCAGCAGCCACCCCTGGGGGACAGGGGGGGGGAACTATGGCTACACCTTC. The chain has TRBV4-1 and TRBJ1-2, with TRBD1 matching 11 bases. The germline CDR1 and CDR2 sequences are MGHRA and YSYEKL. CDR3 length equals 18 residues. J was trimmed by 2 bases and V by 3 bases; bases with no gene match: 11.

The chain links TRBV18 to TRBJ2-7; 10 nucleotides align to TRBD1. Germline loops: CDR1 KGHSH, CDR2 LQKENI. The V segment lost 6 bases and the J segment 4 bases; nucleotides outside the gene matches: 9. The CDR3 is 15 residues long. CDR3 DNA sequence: TGTGCCAGCTCCAAACAGGGACAGGGGTCGTACGAGCAGTACTTC. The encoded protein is CASSKQGQGSYEQYF.

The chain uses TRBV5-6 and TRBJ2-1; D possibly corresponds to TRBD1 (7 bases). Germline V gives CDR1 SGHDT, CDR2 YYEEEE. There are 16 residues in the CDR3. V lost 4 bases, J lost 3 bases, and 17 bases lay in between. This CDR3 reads CASSRGRTGFYNEQFF. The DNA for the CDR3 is TGTGCCAGCAGCAGGGGGAGGACAGGCTTCTACAATGAGCAGTTCTTC.

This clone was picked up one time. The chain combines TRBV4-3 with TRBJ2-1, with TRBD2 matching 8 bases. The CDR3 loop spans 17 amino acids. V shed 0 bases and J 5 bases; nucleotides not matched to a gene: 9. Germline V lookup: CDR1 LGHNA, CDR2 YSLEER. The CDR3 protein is CASSQDYGGGLDNEQFF. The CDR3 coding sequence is TGCGCCAGCAGCCAAGATTATGGCGGGGGGCTAGACAATGAGCAGTTCTTC.

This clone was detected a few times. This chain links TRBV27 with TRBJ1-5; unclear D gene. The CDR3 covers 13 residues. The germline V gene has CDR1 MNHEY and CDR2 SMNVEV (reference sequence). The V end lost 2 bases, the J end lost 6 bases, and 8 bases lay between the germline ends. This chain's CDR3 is CASSLAGGQPQHF. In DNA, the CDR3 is TGTGCCAGCAGTTTAGCGGGAGGTCAGCCCCAGCATTTT.

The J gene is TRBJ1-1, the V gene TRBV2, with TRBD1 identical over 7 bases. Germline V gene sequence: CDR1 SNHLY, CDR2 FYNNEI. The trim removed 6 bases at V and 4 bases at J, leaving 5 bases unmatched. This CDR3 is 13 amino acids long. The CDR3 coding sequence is TGTGCCAGCAGGGACAGGCGGGGCACTGAAGCTTTCTTT. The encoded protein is CASRDRRGTEAFF. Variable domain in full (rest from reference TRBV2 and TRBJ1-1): EPEVTQTPSHQVTQMGQEVILRCVPISNHLYFYWYRQILGQKVEFLVSFYNNEISEKSEIFDDQFSVERPDGSNFTLKIRSTKLEDSAMYFCASRDRRGTEAFFGQGTRLTVV.

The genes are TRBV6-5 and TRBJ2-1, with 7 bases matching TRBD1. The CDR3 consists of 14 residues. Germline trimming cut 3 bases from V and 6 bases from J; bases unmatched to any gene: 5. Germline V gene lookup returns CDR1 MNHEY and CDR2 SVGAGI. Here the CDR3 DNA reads TGTGCCAGCAGTTATTACAGGGGTCGCAATGAGCAGTTCTTC. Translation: CASSYYRGRNEQFF.

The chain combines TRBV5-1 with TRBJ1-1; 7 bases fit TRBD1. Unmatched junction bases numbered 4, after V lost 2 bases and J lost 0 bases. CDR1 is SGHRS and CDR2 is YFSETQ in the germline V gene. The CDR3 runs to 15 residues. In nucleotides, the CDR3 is TGCGCCAGCAGCTTAGACAGGGCCCTGAACACTGAAGCTTTCTTT. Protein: CASSLDRALNTEAFF.

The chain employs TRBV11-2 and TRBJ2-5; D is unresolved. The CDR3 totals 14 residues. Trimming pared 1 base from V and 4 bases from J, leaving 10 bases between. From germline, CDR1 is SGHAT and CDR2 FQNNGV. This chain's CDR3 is CASSLGVGGETQYF. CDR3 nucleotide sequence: TGTGCCAGCAGCTTAGGTGTCGGCGGAGAGACCCAGTACTTC.

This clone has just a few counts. DNA of the CDR3: TGTGCCAGCAGCCAAGACCAGCGGGGCCACACAGATACGCAGTATTTT. It encodes CASSQDQRGHTDTQYF. The chain is built from TRBV4-2 and TRBJ2-3; 7 nucleotides agree with TRBD2. Losses at the gene ends were 0 bases for V and 2 bases for J; bases not matched to a gene: 5. CDR3 length: 16 amino acids. Looked up from germline, CDR1 is LGHNA and CDR2 is YNFKEQ.

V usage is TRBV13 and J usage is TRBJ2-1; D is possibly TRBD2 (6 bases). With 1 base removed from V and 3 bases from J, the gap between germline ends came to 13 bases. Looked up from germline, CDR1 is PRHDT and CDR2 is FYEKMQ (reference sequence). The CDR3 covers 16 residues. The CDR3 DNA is TGTGCCAGCAGCTTAGTCGTACCCGGGGGCTACAATGAGCAGTTCTTC. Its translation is CASSLVVPGGYNEQFF.

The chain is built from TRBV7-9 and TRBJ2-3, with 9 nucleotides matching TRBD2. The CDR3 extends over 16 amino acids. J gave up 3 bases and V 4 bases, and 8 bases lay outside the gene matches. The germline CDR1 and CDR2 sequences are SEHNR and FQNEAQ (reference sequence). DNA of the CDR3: TGTGCCAGCAGCTCGAAAGTAGCGGGAGTGACAGATACGCAGTATTTT. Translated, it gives CASSSKVAGVTDTQYF.